The clone carrying this TCR beta chain showed up just a few times. The antigen is undetermined. For sequencing, patients were chosen who had shown expansion of CD8+CD57+ cells by flow cytometry. The enrolled patients all had severe acquired aplastic anemia. These data are taken from a study of CD8+CD57+ T cells in acquired aplastic anemia. Across the whole study: Sorting CD4+ and CD8+ cells gave DNA averaging around 3 ug. Points from the study as a whole: The CD8+ Simpson's diversity of patients and controls was not significantly different.

Germline CDR1 is SNHLY and CDR2 is FYNNEI. Trimming removed 6 bases from V and 0 bases from J, with 13 bases in between. The CDR3 has 15 residues. The TCR beta profiling, which covered VDJ combination and CDR3 sequence, was carried out using genomic DNA as the template. MiXCR was run by TCRdb on the reads, yielding one entry per CDR3 protein. The sample records tens of thousands of distinct CDR3 sequences, just over 70% being singletons. The rearrangement joins TRBV2 to TRBJ2-3, with a possible D match to TRBD1 (5 bases). This clonotype was sampled from a human donor with aplastic anemia. Material: sorted CD4+, CD8+, or CD8+CD57+ T cells (not recorded which) from PBMCs. The CDR3 sequence: CASRRTFSSTDTQYF. The CDR3 DNA is TGTGCCAGCAGGAGGACATTTTCTAGCACAGATACGCAGTATTTT.